This entry lists 2 T cell receptor beta chains sequenced from one sample in a study of persistence of HIV-infected CD4 T cells (dated by TCRdb to the early 2020s). The immunoSEQ hsTCRB assay version 4, run in survey mode, was used to sequence TCRbeta repertoires from genomic DNA. TCRdb obtained this table from immuneACCESS and retained in-frame rearrangements with V and J assigned. These tables miss some clones; where compared with another copy, unresolved V genes account for less than half of the shortfall, and the remainder is unexplained. This sample comprises about 28,000 clones, more than 75% of them detected only once. In total, the top ten clones hold 0.75% to 0.85% of the sample. Their antigens are not known. Taken with the paper, the label for treatment or condition translates to: suppressive antiretroviral therapy. Cells were stimulated with lysates of CMV-infected fibroblasts at roughly 11 ug/mL. Memory populations depleted of antigen-responding cells were obtained by sorting nonresponding CD40L-negative CD69-negative CD45RO-high memory CD4+ T cells.

The specimen was CD4+ T cells sorted from PBMCs after approximately 18-hour stimulation, collected from a patient who received antiretroviral therapy. Taken with the paper, the label for cell subset or site translates to: CD40L-CD69- CD45RO-high memory CD4 T cells not responding to CMV lysate. All receptors derive from an adult woman with HIV who was CMV-seropositive.

In its sample, this clone was seen a few times. Written as DNA, the CDR3 is TGTGCCAGCCAGCAACGATGGACCGACCCTGGGGCCAACGTCCTGACTTTC. Amino acids: CASQQRWTDPGANVLTF. The rearrangement joins TRBV25-1 to TRBJ2-6; D is unclear. V gave up 8 bases and J gave up 2 bases, with 19 bases separating them. The CDR3 sequence is 17 residues long. Germline assignment: CDR1 MGHDK and CDR2 SYGVNS.

The chain is built from TRBV5-4 and TRBJ2-1; no definite D call. Trimming left V 4 bases short and J 7 bases short, with 18 bases between. The CDR3 contains 15 residues. Germline assignment: CDR1 SGHNT and CDR2 YYREEE (reference sequence). The CDR3: CASSPSGRSRNEQFF. The CDR3 DNA reads TGTGCCAGCAGCCCCTCCGGACGGTCCAGGAATGAGCAGTTCTTC.